Following are 22 T cell receptor beta chains from one sample sequenced in a study of T-cell reconstitution after alpha-beta-depleted transplantation in children (dated by TCRdb to between 2015 and 2016). The library was produced with PCR. Instrument used: Illumina HiSeq 2500. Molecular barcoding was employed in the preparation of TCR libraries, with unique molecular identifiers being used to normalize TCRbeta repertoire quantification. TCRdb cleaned the public reads at Q25 with fastp, built clones with MiXCR and kept in-frame beta chains. Rows are combined by CDR3 protein, so each entry shows the most common genes and DNA. A total of roughly 400,000 distinct CDR3 sequences appear in this sample, roughly 22% of them only once. The ten largest clones represent less than 4.5% of the sample. Sequenced material: PBMCs from the stem cell graft donor, taken from the stem cell graft. All receptors derive from a human donor who donated a stem cell graft to a child with acute myeloid leukemia.

The chain uses TRBV7-9 and TRBJ2-2, with a tentative D call TRBD2 (5 bases). This CDR3 has 12 amino acids. Trimming pared 8 bases from V and 5 bases from J, leaving 9 bases between. Germline V gene sequence: CDR1 SEHNR, CDR2 FQNEAQ (reference sequence). CDR3 sequence (DNA): TGTGCCAGCTGGCCGGGGACCGGGGAGCTGTTTTTT. As protein: CASWPGTGELFF.

This clonotype was seen a handful of times. The V call is TRBV5-1, the J call TRBJ2-7; D uncertain. The CDR3 length is 15 residues. Germline V gene data show CDR1 as SGHRS and CDR2 as YFSETQ. The germline V and J ends were trimmed by 4 bases and 3 bases, with 17 bases remaining between them. The CDR3 here is CASSKTDDRVYEQYF. In nucleotides, the CDR3 is TGCGCCAGCAGCAAAACAGATGACCGAGTCTACGAGCAGTACTTC.

This clonotype showed up just a few times. The chain has TRBV24-1 and TRBJ2-5, with a tentative D call TRBD2 (5 bases). Trimming left V 12 bases short and J 5 bases short, with 15 bases between. In germline, CDR1 is KGHDR, CDR2 SFDVKD. The CDR3 consists of 12 residues. CDR3 in DNA: TGTGCCCAAGGGTGGGAGTTGGAGACCCAGTACTTC. Translated, it gives CAQGWELETQYF.

This sequence joins TRBV7-9 and TRBJ2-1; 9 bases map to TRBD2. The germline CDR1 and CDR2 sequences are SEHNR and FQNEAQ (reference sequence). This CDR3 has 15 amino acids. V lost 5 bases and J lost 9; bases outside the gene matches: 11. CDR3: CASSNVAGGPREQFF. CDR3 DNA: TGTGCCAGCAGCAACGTGGCGGGAGGGCCGCGTGAGCAGTTCTTC.

There are a few counts of this clonotype. The V and J genes are TRBV10-3 and TRBJ2-2; 8 bases are a match to TRBD1. CDR1 ENHRY and CDR2 SYGVKD come from the germline V gene. With V trimmed by 0 bases and J by 6 bases, 9 bases remained unmatched. The CDR3 consists of 17 residues. CDR3 amino acids: CAISESFRQGAAGELFF. Here the CDR3 DNA reads TGTGCCATCAGTGAGTCGTTTCGGCAGGGGGCCGCCGGGGAGCTGTTTTTT.

This clonotype came up many times. Here the CDR3 DNA reads TGTGCCAGCAGTAAGGGAGCTAACTATGGCTACACCTTC. Its protein product is CASSKGANYGYTF. The chain carries TRBV6-6 and TRBJ1-2; D uncertain. Germline values: CDR1 MNHNY, CDR2 SVGAGI (reference sequence). The CDR3 consists of 13 residues. The germline V and J ends were trimmed by 5 bases and 0 bases, with 7 bases remaining between them.

This clonotype was counted only a few times. The chain recombines TRBV12-3 or TRBV12-4 with TRBJ2-7; tentative D call: TRBD1 (5 bases). The CDR3 is 15 residues long. V lost 5 bases to trimming and J lost 4 bases, with 18 bases between them. The CDR3: CASSPPGFWPYEQYF. The DNA for the CDR3 is TGTGCCAGCAGTCCCCCAGGGTTTTGGCCTTACGAGCAGTACTTC.

This clonotype occurred many times. The chain carries TRBV27 and TRBJ2-1; TRBD2 agrees at 7 bases. J gave up 8 bases and V 2 bases, and 9 bases lay outside the gene matches. From germline, CDR1 is MNHEY and CDR2 SMNVEV (reference sequence). This CDR3 has 15 residues. CDR3 in amino acids: CASSLRGVGLDEQFF. Written as DNA, the CDR3 is TGTGCCAGCAGTTTACGGGGGGTGGGGTTGGATGAGCAGTTCTTC.

This clonotype was detected many times. V gene TRBV12-3 or TRBV12-4 combines with J gene TRBJ1-4; D not resolved. The CDR3 runs to 13 residues. V lost 4 bases and J 5 bases, leaving 8 bases between the germline ends. The chain's CDR3 is CASSSDFNEKLFF. CDR3 coding DNA: TGTGCCAGCAGTTCAGACTTCAATGAAAAACTGTTTTTT.

Many counts were recorded for this clonotype. The chain employs TRBV29-1 and TRBJ1-2; no reliable D call. The V end lost 7 bases, the J end lost 3 bases, and 9 bases lay between the germline ends. The germline V gene encodes CDR1 SQVTM and CDR2 ANQGSEA. The CDR3 loop spans 11 amino acids. The CDR3 reads CSGTKDYGYTF. Written as DNA, the CDR3 is TGCAGCGGAACGAAGGACTATGGCTACACCTTC.

This clonotype was seen a few times. The V gene is TRBV20-1, the J gene TRBJ2-1, with TRBD2 as a possible D gene (5 bases). Germline CDR1 is DFQATT and CDR2 is SNEGSKA (reference sequence). The CDR3 spans 14 residues. V lost 0 bases, J lost 4 bases, and 10 bases lay in between. In DNA form, the CDR3 reads TGCAGTGCTAGAGATCCCCGGGATTACAATGAGCAGTTCTTC. This codes for CSARDPRDYNEQFF.

This clonotype was recorded at least ten times. This chain uses TRBV20-1 with TRBJ2-7; the match to TRBD1 covers 9 bases. CDR1 DFQATT and CDR2 SNEGSKA come from the germline V gene (reference sequence). This CDR3 comprises 14 residues. Trimming took 6 bases from V and 0 from J; bases not matched to a gene: 6. CDR3 nucleotide sequence: TGCAGTGCCCCGGGACAGGGCCTCTCCTACGAGCAGTACTTC. It codes for CSAPGQGLSYEQYF.

The rearrangement links TRBV29-1 to TRBJ2-1; possibly TRBD2 for D (6 bases). This CDR3 region has 13 residues. V was pared by 4 bases and J by 5 bases, with 12 bases between. CDR1 is SQVTM, CDR2 ANQGSEA, per germline. The CDR3 sequence is CSVGGRRNNEQFF. The CDR3 coding sequence is TGCAGCGTTGGGGGGAGGCGGAACAATGAGCAGTTCTTC.

The rearrangement joins TRBV6-2 or TRBV6-3 to TRBJ1-1; no firm D call. Germline CDR1 reads MNHEY; CDR2 reads SVGEGT. Trimming removed 5 bases at V and 5 bases at J, with 12 bases between. This CDR3 comprises 13 residues. CDR3 DNA: TGTGCCAGCAGTAACAAAACTGGAACTGAAGCTTTCTTT. Translated: CASSNKTGTEAFF.

This clonotype has more than one count but fewer than ten. The chain recombines TRBV20-1 with TRBJ2-5, with 7 positions matching TRBD1. Germline loops: CDR1 DFQATT, CDR2 SNEGSKA (reference sequence). There are 14 residues in the CDR3. Trimming took 1 base from V and 1 from J; bases not matched to a gene: 3. In nucleotides, the CDR3 is TGCAGTGCTAGAGCCAGACAGGGCCAAGAGACCCAGTACTTC. Protein product: CSARARQGQETQYF.

This clonotype was found a few times. This rearrangement joins TRBV20-1 to TRBJ2-1, with TRBD2 matching 11 bases. The CDR3 has 16 amino acids. Germline V gives CDR1 DFQATT, CDR2 SNEGSKA (reference sequence). The V and J ends lost 6 bases and 0 bases, in that order; junction bases with no gene match: 7. CDR3 in amino acids: CSAPRLAGFSYNEQFF. The CDR3 DNA sequence: TGCAGTGCGCCTCGACTAGCGGGGTTCTCCTACAATGAGCAGTTCTTC.

This clonotype has at least ten counts. The CDR3: CSARTGTSGRRLYNEQFF. The CDR3 bases are TGCAGTGCTAGAACCGGGACTAGCGGGAGAAGACTCTACAATGAGCAGTTCTTC. The gene calls are TRBV20-1 and TRBJ2-1; 14 bases are shared with TRBD2. Trimming at V came to 2 bases and at J to 3 bases, leaving 9 bases not matched to a gene. Germline V gene data show CDR1 as DFQATT and CDR2 as SNEGSKA (reference sequence). This CDR3 has 18 amino acids.

This clonotype was picked up many times. This rearrangement joins TRBV20-1 to TRBJ2-7, with 7 bases lining up with TRBD1. Germline assignment: CDR1 DFQATT and CDR2 SNEGSKA (reference sequence). V shed 3 bases and J 12 bases; nucleotides not matched to a gene: 17. The CDR3 runs to 14 residues. The CDR3 bases are TGCAGTGCTAGTTCCAGGGGGACGTTCTTAGATCTGTACTTC. Translated, it gives CSASSRGTFLDLYF.

This chain joins TRBV10-3 and TRBJ2-1; D gene ambiguous. The germline V and J ends were trimmed by 4 bases and 0 bases, with 7 bases remaining between them. Germline V gives CDR1 ENHRY, CDR2 SYGVKD. The CDR3 spans 14 residues. The CDR3 protein is CAISGRSSYNEQFF. As DNA, the CDR3 is TGTGCCATCAGTGGCAGGAGCTCCTACAATGAGCAGTTCTTC.

This clonotype showed up many times. V is TRBV20-1 and J is TRBJ1-1, with 11 bases matching TRBD1. V gave up 1 base and J gave up 4 bases; unmatched junction bases: 5. The CDR3 is 15 residues long. Germline V gives CDR1 DFQATT, CDR2 SNEGSKA (reference sequence). CDR3 sequence (DNA): TGCAGTGCTAGAGGGACAGGGGGCTGGGTCACTGAAGCTTTCTTT. Protein sequence: CSARGTGGWVTEAFF.

V gene TRBV20-1 combines with J gene TRBJ2-3; 8 bases agree with TRBD2. Germline lookup yields CDR1 DFQATT and CDR2 SNEGSKA (reference sequence). V was pared by 5 bases and J by 6 bases, with 13 bases of the junction left unmatched. This CDR3 spans 15 amino acids. CDR3 sequence (DNA): TGCAGTGCTCAGGCCGGGACTAGTGGTGCCGATACGCAGTATTTT. Its translation: CSAQAGTSGADTQYF.

This clonotype occurred many times. V usage is TRBV27 and J usage is TRBJ2-7; D might be TRBD1 or TRBD2, each matching 5 bases. Trimming stripped 7 bases from V and 0 bases from J, with 13 bases between. CDR3 size: 14 residues. Germline CDR1 reads MNHEY; CDR2 reads SMNVEV (reference sequence). CDR3 nucleotide sequence: TGTGCCAGCAAAGCACGTGGGGGCTCCTACGAGCAGTACTTC. Translation gives CASKARGGSYEQYF.